These 4 T cell receptor beta chains came from one sample sequenced in a study of response to subunit inactivated influenza vaccine. TCRdb reanalysed the RT-PCR reads using MiXCR and keeps one entry per CDR3 protein. The table shows 710,000 or so distinct CDR3 sequences, with roughly 14% occurring only once. Material: PBMCs from blood, obtained 11 to 12 days after vaccination. These receptors were collected from a man aged 45-65 years who received an inactivated influenza vaccine.

The gene calls are TRBV20-1 and TRBJ2-2; 14 bases are shared with TRBD2. The CDR3 is 17 amino acids. CDR1 DFQATT and CDR2 SNEGSKA come from the germline V gene (reference sequence). The CDR3 DNA reads TGCTGCGCTAGCGACCCGGGACTAGCGGGAGTAACCGGGGAGCTGTTTTTT. Translating gives CCASDPGLAGVTGELFF.

In its sample, this clonotype was seen a few times. V is TRBV12-3 or TRBV12-4 and J is TRBJ2-7; weak D call: TRBD1 (5 bases). Between the trimmed V and J ends, which lost 6 bases and 2 bases, there was a span of 11 bases. There are 13 residues in the CDR3. As DNA, the CDR3 is TGTGCCAGCAGCACGGACATGACCTACGAGCAGTACTTC. As protein: CASSTDMTYEQYF.

This clonotype has at least ten counts. J is TRBJ2-3 and V is TRBV28; a possible D gene is TRBD1 (7 bases). This CDR3 spans 16 amino acids. The ends were cut back, 6 bases at V and 1 base at J, with 17 bases in the middle. Germline V gene data show CDR1 as MDHEN and CDR2 as SYDVKM. In nucleotides, the CDR3 is TGTGCCAGCAGCCAACCAGGGGGGCGGGGCACAGATACGCAGTATTTT. Its translation: CASSQPGGRGTDTQYF.

This clonotype was counted many times. The genes are TRBV7-9 and TRBJ1-2; D gene uncertain. The germline V and J ends were trimmed by 0 bases and 0 bases, with 2 bases remaining between them. The germline gives CDR1 SEHNR, CDR2 FQNEAQ (reference sequence). This CDR3 contains 13 residues. CDR3 nucleotides: TGTGCCAGCAGCTTAGCAGCTAACTATGGCTACACCTTC. It yields the protein CASSLAANYGYTF.